The next 31 T cell receptor beta chains were all read from a single sample in a study of blood T cell repertoires in COVID-19. The method was immunoSEQ multiplex PCR; TCRdb's version includes in-frame clones alone and lacks a portion of them. The data contain under 300,000 clones, about 89% of them singletons. What was sequenced was PBMCs or T cells enriched from blood (not recorded which). The origin of the receptors is a woman younger than 30 who had recovered from COVID-19.

The chain joins TRBV29-1 to TRBJ1-4; 7 positions agree with TRBD1. J lost 4 bases, V lost 8 bases, and 7 bases had no gene match. CDR3 length equals 13 residues. The germline gives CDR1 SQVTM, CDR2 ANQGSEA. The DNA of the CDR3 is TGCAGCACAACAGGGGAGGATAATGAAAAACTGTTTTTT. Translated: CSTTGEDNEKLFF.

CDR3 loop: CASSLGPRGSYEQYF. The CDR3 DNA reads as TGTGCCAGCAGCTTGGGACCTAGGGGGTCCTACGAGCAGTACTTC. The chain is built from TRBV5-5 and TRBJ2-7, with D maybe TRBD1 (6 bases). Germline V gene sequence: CDR1 SGHKS, CDR2 YYEKEE (reference sequence). V was clipped by 0 bases and J by 1 base, with 11 bases between them. The CDR3 spans 15 residues.

The chain employs TRBV5-1 and TRBJ2-5; possibly TRBD1 for D (5 bases). The germline V and J ends were trimmed by 4 bases and 1 base, with 14 bases remaining between them. The CDR3 totals 15 residues. Looked up from germline, CDR1 is SGHRS and CDR2 is YFSETQ. Here the CDR3 DNA reads TGCGCCAGCAGCAAAATTTCAGGGTTCCAAGAGACCCAGTACTTC. Protein sequence: CASSKISGFQETQYF.

The J gene is TRBJ2-1, the V gene TRBV28; 11 bases are shared with TRBD2. CDR1 is MDHEN and CDR2 is SYDVKM in the germline V gene. With V trimmed by 5 bases and J by 4 bases, 1 base remained unmatched. The CDR3 runs 14 residues. DNA of the CDR3: TGTGCCAGCAGTCTAGCGGGGGGTTACAATGAGCAGTTCTTC. Its translation is CASSLAGGYNEQFF.

The chain links TRBV19 to TRBJ1-2; 8 nucleotides match TRBD1. There are 16 residues in the CDR3. The germline V gene has CDR1 LNHDA and CDR2 SQIVND (reference sequence). V shed 3 bases and J 2 bases; nucleotides not matched to a gene: 8. For the CDR3, the DNA is TGTGCCAGTAGTATCATGGGGACAGGAACAAACTATGGCTACACCTTC. It codes for CASSIMGTGTNYGYTF. The variable domain in full, with the rest retrieved from reference TRBV19 and TRBJ1-2, is DGGITQSPKYLFRKEGQNVTLSCEQNLNHDAMYWYRQDPGQGLRLIYYSQIVNDFQKGDIAEGYSVSREKKESFPLTVTSAQKNPTAFYLCASSIMGTGTNYGYTFGSGTRLTVV.

The gene calls are TRBV7-8 and TRBJ2-6; 9 bases align to TRBD1. Germline V lookup: CDR1 SGHVS, CDR2 FQNEAQ. The length of the CDR3 is 16 residues. The V and J ends lost 5 bases and 1 base, in that order; junction bases with no gene match: 3. In DNA form, the CDR3 reads TGTGCCAGCAGCGTACAGGGGGCGTCTGGGGCCAACGTCCTGACTTTC. This codes for CASSVQGASGANVLTF.

The chain uses TRBV5-1 and TRBJ1-4; 8 positions match TRBD1. V was pared by 1 base and J by 5 bases, with 1 base of the junction left unmatched. The CDR3 length is 14 residues. Germline loops: CDR1 SGHRS, CDR2 YFSETQ. This chain's CDR3 is CASSLQGANEKLFF. The CDR3 DNA follows: TGCGCCAGCAGCTTGCAGGGGGCGAATGAAAAACTGTTTTTT.

The genes are TRBV12-3 or TRBV12-4 and TRBJ1-5, with D possibly being TRBD1 (5 bases). The V and J ends lost 3 bases and 7 bases respectively, with 10 bases between them. The CDR3 sequence is 13 residues long. The CDR3 DNA is TGTGCCAGCAGTTTTCGGGGGTGGCAGCCCCAGCATTTT. The encoded protein is CASSFRGWQPQHF.

The chain is built from TRBV9 and TRBJ1-1; D not certain. V gave up 0 bases and J gave up 0 bases, with 9 bases separating them. The CDR3 spans 15 residues. Looked up from germline, CDR1 is SGDLS and CDR2 is YYNGEE. Here the CDR3 reads CASSVDPGMNTEAFF. The CDR3 DNA reads TGTGCCAGCAGCGTAGATCCGGGTATGAACACTGAAGCTTTCTTT.

The chain employs TRBV5-6 and TRBJ2-7; TRBD1 matches 7 bases. Germline CDR1 and CDR2: SGHDT and YYEEEE. The CDR3 length is 14 residues. Losses at the gene ends were 0 bases for V and 2 bases for J; bases not matched to a gene: 2. The CDR3 protein is CASSLGQGPYEQYF. CDR3 bases: TGTGCCAGCAGCTTGGGACAGGGTCCCTACGAGCAGTACTTC.

V usage is TRBV7-2 and J usage is TRBJ1-1; no reliable D call. Deletions cut 3 bases from V and 1 base from J, with 12 bases between. The CDR3 is made up of 15 amino acids. Germline V gene sequence: CDR1 SGHTA, CDR2 FQGNSA. The CDR3 sequence: CASSFRLTTNTEAFF. The CDR3 DNA reads TGTGCCAGCAGCTTTAGACTCACCACGAACACTGAAGCTTTCTTT. Together with reference TRBV7-2 and TRBJ1-1, the CDR3 gives the full variable domain: GAGVSQSPSNKVTEKGKDVELRCDPISGHTALYWYRQSLGQGLEFLIYFQGNSAPDKSGLPSDRFSAERTGGSVSTLTIQRTQQEDSAVYLCASSFRLTTNTEAFFGQGTRLTVV.

The count of this clone is one. The V call is TRBV5-4, the J call TRBJ1-5; 7 bases are shared with TRBD1. The CDR3 length is 15 residues. The J segment lost 0 bases and the V segment lost 5 bases, leaving 5 bases of the junction unmatched. Germline CDR1 SGHNT, CDR2 YYREEE (reference sequence). Written as DNA, the CDR3 is TGTGCCAGCAGTTCTACAGGGGATAGCAATCAGCCCCAGCATTTT. Translation gives CASSSTGDSNQPQHF.

The CDR3 is CASSFGDRNTEAFF. In DNA form, the CDR3 reads TGTGCCAGCAGTTTTGGGGACAGAAACACTGAAGCTTTCTTT. V and J are TRBV7-8 and TRBJ1-1; 7 bases match TRBD1. The CDR3 contains 14 residues. Per the germline V gene, CDR1 is SGHVS and CDR2 is FQNEAQ. The V segment lost 6 bases and the J segment 2 bases; nucleotides outside the gene matches: 6.

This chain connects TRBV9 to TRBJ1-6; 9 bases match TRBD1. The V segment lost 4 bases and the J segment 11 bases; nucleotides outside the gene matches: 7. The CDR3 spans 14 residues. Germline CDR1 and CDR2: SGDLS and YYNGEE. CDR3 sequence: CASSPTGGRAPLHF. CDR3 nucleotide sequence: TGTGCCAGCAGCCCTACAGGGGGCAGGGCACCCCTCCACTTT.

This rearrangement joins TRBV7-2 to TRBJ1-3, with 10 bases that match TRBD1. Losses at the gene ends were 2 bases for V and 4 bases for J; bases not matched to a gene: 5. The CDR3 contains 16 residues. CDR1 SGHTA and CDR2 FQGNSA come from the germline V gene. The DNA of the CDR3 is TGTGCCAGCAGCTTATTCGGACAGGGGGTCGGAAACACCATATATTTT. Encoded protein: CASSLFGQGVGNTIYF.

The chain carries TRBV4-2 and TRBJ1-2; 10 bases map to TRBD1. Germline CDR1 LGHNA, CDR2 YNFKEQ. Germline trimming cut 1 base from V and 7 bases from J; bases unmatched to any gene: 0. The CDR3 has 13 residues. Written as DNA, the CDR3 is TGTGCCAGCAGCCAAGGGACAGGGGGTGGCTACACCTTC. The encoded protein is CASSQGTGGGYTF.

The V gene is TRBV3-1 (or the pseudogene TRBV3-2), the J gene TRBJ1-1, with D perhaps TRBD1 (6 bases). The germline gives CDR1 LGHDT, CDR2 YNNKEL (reference sequence). The CDR3 extends over 16 amino acids. The V end was cut by 4 bases, the J end by 0 bases, with 15 bases between. The CDR3: CASSRGGRGMNTEAFF. The CDR3 coding sequence is TGTGCCAGCAGCCGGGGGGGCCGGGGTATGAACACTGAAGCTTTCTTT.

V is TRBV10-3 and J is TRBJ1-2, with 9 bases fitting TRBD1. V dropped 9 bases and J dropped 5; count of bases not matched to a gene: 7. There are 13 residues in the CDR3. In germline, CDR1 is ENHRY, CDR2 SYGVKD. The DNA of the CDR3 is TGTGCCATACAACAGGGGGCGACGTATGGCTACACCTTC. As protein: CAIQQGATYGYTF.

V usage is TRBV25-1 and J usage is TRBJ1-4, with D maybe TRBD1 (6 bases). V gave up 2 bases and J gave up 5 bases, with 9 bases separating them. CDR1 is MGHDK, CDR2 SYGVNS, per germline. This CDR3 region has 14 residues. In DNA form, the CDR3 reads TGTGCCAGCAGTGAACAGGGGTACAATGAAAAACTGTTTTTT. Translation: CASSEQGYNEKLFF.

V and J are TRBV29-1 and TRBJ1-2; a weak D match, TRBD1 (5 bases). Germline-derived CDR1 and CDR2 are SQVTM and ANQGSEA. This CDR3 is 13 amino acids long. V was pared by 6 bases and J by 4 bases, with 15 bases between. CDR3 residues: CSVDAGQGYGYTF. The CDR3, as DNA: TGCAGCGTAGACGCGGGGCAAGGCTATGGCTACACCTTC.

The V and J genes are TRBV14 and TRBJ1-2, with 9 bases that match TRBD1. CDR3 size: 14 residues. Trimming took 4 bases from V and 9 from J; bases not matched to a gene: 9. In germline, CDR1 is SGHDN, CDR2 FVKESK. CDR3 sequence: CASSPAGQGRSYTF. The CDR3 region has the DNA TGTGCCAGCAGCCCCGCGGGACAGGGAAGGAGCTACACCTTC.

The chain links TRBV29-1 to TRBJ1-1; TRBD1 might be the D (5 bases). CDR1 is SQVTM, CDR2 ANQGSEA, per germline. Trimming stripped 4 bases from V and 0 bases from J, with 9 bases between. The CDR3 loop spans 13 amino acids. The chain's CDR3 is CSVGTLMNTEAFF. In DNA, the CDR3 is TGCAGCGTTGGGACACTCATGAACACTGAAGCTTTCTTT. The full variable domain, with the rest looked up from reference TRBV29-1 and TRBJ1-1, is SAVISQKPSRDICQRGTSLTIQCQVDSQVTMMFWYRQQPGQSLTLIATANQGSEATYESGFVIDKFPISRPNLTFSTLTVSNMSPEDSSIYLCSVGTLMNTEAFFGQGTRLTVV.

The chain combines TRBV25-1 with TRBJ1-1; D remains unclear. Germline values: CDR1 MGHDK, CDR2 SYGVNS. The CDR3 is 10 amino acids. The CDR3 sequence is CAAADTEAFF. The DNA for the CDR3 is TGTGCTGCCGCGGACACTGAAGCTTTCTTT.

The V and J genes are TRBV9 and TRBJ2-5; TRBD1 matches at 10 bases. V lost 4 bases, J lost 1 base, and 7 bases stayed unmatched. The CDR3 has 16 amino acids. Germline CDR1 and CDR2: SGDLS and YYNGEE. CDR3 in amino acids: CASSPGTGATQETQYF. In DNA form, the CDR3 reads TGTGCCAGCAGCCCGGGGACAGGGGCTACCCAAGAGACCCAGTACTTC.

This chain links TRBV24-1 with TRBJ1-2, with 7 bases lining up with TRBD1. The germline V gene has CDR1 KGHDR and CDR2 SFDVKD. The CDR3 extends over 12 amino acids. V lost 6 bases, J lost 6 bases, and 3 bases stayed unmatched. The CDR3 DNA is TGTGCCACCAGTACAGGGGTTGATGGCTACACCTTC. Translated: CATSTGVDGYTF.

The V gene is TRBV14, the J gene TRBJ1-1; D is uncertain. Germline V CDR1 and CDR2: SGHDN, FVKESK. This CDR3 comprises 12 residues. V lost 8 bases and J 11 bases, leaving 18 bases between the germline ends. The CDR3 sequence: CASSLGGSKAFF. In DNA form, the CDR3 reads TGTGCCAGCTCCCTGGGAGGATCCAAGGCTTTCTTT.

The chain joins TRBV9 to TRBJ1-2; D gene unclear. The CDR3 runs to 16 residues. Germline V gives CDR1 SGDLS, CDR2 YYNGEE. V lost 0 bases and J lost 5, with 17 bases in between. This CDR3 reads CASSVEPEGGRYGYTF. CDR3 in DNA: TGTGCCAGCAGCGTAGAGCCGGAGGGAGGACGGTATGGCTACACCTTC. Using reference TRBV9 and TRBJ1-2 for the parts outside the CDR3, the full variable domain is DSGVTQTPKHLITATGQRVTLRCSPRSGDLSVYWYQQSLDQGLQFLIQYYNGEERAKGNILERFSAQQFPDLHSELNLSSLELGDSALYFCASSVEPEGGRYGYTFGSGTRLTVV.

This sequence joins TRBV3-1 (or the pseudogene TRBV3-2) and TRBJ1-3; TRBD1 agrees at 7 bases. Per germline, CDR1 LGHDT and CDR2 YNNKEL (reference sequence). The CDR3 covers 15 residues. Trimming removed 4 bases from V and 3 bases from J; junction bases left unmatched: 6. Written as DNA, the CDR3 is TGTGCCAGCAGCCCGTCAGGGGGTTATGGAAACACCATATATTTT. It is translated as CASSPSGGYGNTIYF.

This clone was seen a single time. The rearrangement uses TRBV27 and TRBJ1-1; D is unresolved. The CDR3 totals 14 residues. V was cut by 2 bases and J by 6 bases, with 13 bases left in between. CDR1 and CDR2 (germline): MNHEY, SMNVEV (reference sequence). This CDR3 is CASSLGMGDSEAFF. The CDR3 coding sequence is TGTGCCAGCAGTTTAGGTATGGGAGACTCTGAAGCTTTCTTT.

V is TRBV11-3 and J is TRBJ2-7, with 9 bases fitting TRBD2. Germline loops: CDR1 SGHNT, CDR2 YENEEA. V shed 5 bases, J shed 6 bases, and the junction held 11 bases outside the gene matches. The CDR3 extends over 15 amino acids. This CDR3 reads CASSPLLAGGLEQYF. The CDR3 bases are TGTGCCAGCAGCCCCCTTCTGGCGGGGGGGCTCGAGCAGTACTTC.

V is TRBV20-1 and J is TRBJ2-7, with 8 bases that match TRBD1. The trim removed 5 bases at V and 5 bases at J, leaving 2 bases unmatched. This CDR3 is 11 amino acids long. CDR1 and CDR2 (germline): DFQATT, SNEGSKA (reference sequence). CDR3 nucleotides: TGCAGTGCTGGACAGGGTAACGAGCAGTACTTC. This gives the protein CSAGQGNEQYF.